Listed below are T cell receptor beta chains from one sample, sequenced in a study of T cells in Graves' hyperthyroidism and ophthalmopathy. Each CDR3 protein gets one entry after TCRdb re-called the multiplex PCR reads with MiXCR. The repertoire includes 200,000 to 250,000 distinct CDR3 sequences, 17% of them detected once, and approximately 50% sits in the top ten. The sequencing sample was made of blood. The origin of the receptors is a man between 45 and 60 years old with Graves' hyperthyroidism. The conserved cysteine and the conserved F or W are not part of the CDR3 here.

v_call: TRBV7-8; j_call: TRBJ2-2; cdr3_aa: ASSLSTSGNTGELF
v_call: TRBV5-1; j_call: TRBJ1-3; cdr3_aa: ASSLGGENTIY
v_call: TRBV5-4; j_call: TRBJ2-7; cdr3_aa: ASSGLQDGVNEQY
v_call: TRBV11-2; j_call: TRBJ2-7; cdr3_aa: ASSRTGTPYEQY
v_call: TRBV6-5; j_call: TRBJ1-4; cdr3_aa: ASSLSGTGTEKLF
v_call: TRBV7-9; j_call: TRBJ2-7; cdr3_aa: ASSLGTGMYEQY
v_call: TRBV15; j_call: TRBJ2-5; cdr3_aa: ATSRESGAETQY
v_call: TRBV18; j_call: TRBJ2-2; cdr3_aa: ASSPLRDTGELF
v_call: TRBV28; j_call: TRBJ2-5; cdr3_aa: ASSLLDRLGTQY
v_call: TRBV11-3; j_call: TRBJ2-7; cdr3_aa: ASSLDSGTGVYEQY
v_call: TRBV5-4; j_call: TRBJ2-7; cdr3_aa: ASSLGAGPASEQY
v_call: TRBV4-1; j_call: TRBJ2-7; cdr3_aa: ASSQGPSYEQY
v_call: TRBV5-1; j_call: TRBJ2-3; cdr3_aa: ASSLTRVQTSADTQY
v_call: TRBV29-1; j_call: TRBJ1-2; cdr3_aa: SGQGGYGYT
v_call: TRBV11-2; j_call: TRBJ2-7; cdr3_aa: ASSFTDYEQY
v_call: TRBV5-4; j_call: TRBJ2-2; cdr3_aa: ASSHQTSLTGELF
v_call: TRBV6-2/TRBV6-3; j_call: TRBJ2-2; cdr3_aa: ASNRQGPQFTGELF
v_call: TRBV11-2; j_call: TRBJ2-7; cdr3_aa: ASSLNLAGPEGQY
v_call: TRBV11-3; j_call: TRBJ1-1; cdr3_aa: ASSLGQTRGAF
v_call: TRBV5-8; j_call: TRBJ1-3; cdr3_aa: ASSLGQSSGNTIY
v_call: TRBV28; j_call: TRBJ2-3; cdr3_aa: ASRDRGRRTSWLAQY
v_call: TRBV6-1; j_call: TRBJ2-1; cdr3_aa: ASSEFDGRAPYNEQF
v_call: TRBV3-1; j_call: TRBJ2-1; cdr3_aa: ASSDRGGYSYNEQF
v_call: TRBV28; j_call: TRBJ2-7; cdr3_aa: ASSLVLAGVYEQY
v_call: TRBV5-1; j_call: TRBJ2-3; cdr3_aa: ASSLEGGPTDTQY
v_call: TRBV11-3; j_call: TRBJ1-4; cdr3_aa: ASSSTENEKLF
v_call: TRBV12-3/TRBV12-4; j_call: TRBJ1-2; cdr3_aa: ASSRRQGVWGYT
v_call: TRBV11-3; j_call: TRBJ2-3; cdr3_aa: ASSPGTGRDTQY
v_call: TRBV29-1; j_call: TRBJ2-1; cdr3_aa: SVVPSYNEQF
v_call: TRBV12-5; j_call: TRBJ1-1; cdr3_aa: ASMAGKFYTEAF
v_call: TRBV28; j_call: TRBJ2-7; cdr3_aa: ASNDRGPYEQY
v_call: TRBV7-9; j_call: TRBJ2-5; cdr3_aa: ASSSARWWEGRKTQY
v_call: TRBV12-3/TRBV12-4; j_call: TRBJ2-7; cdr3_aa: ASSPRTGNSYEQY
v_call: TRBV12-3/TRBV12-4; j_call: TRBJ2-1; cdr3_aa: ASSLWVLSYNERF
v_call: TRBV2; j_call: TRBJ1-2; cdr3_aa: ASSWTGLVDGYT
v_call: TRBV7-2; j_call: TRBJ2-3; cdr3_aa: ASSSSTSGREDTDTQY
v_call: TRBV12-3/TRBV12-4; j_call: TRBJ2-5; cdr3_aa: ASLTSGGETQY
v_call: TRBV20-1; j_call: TRBJ2-1; cdr3_aa: SASYAAEQF
v_call: TRBV15; j_call: TRBJ1-2; cdr3_aa: ATSFRDRSSYGYT
v_call: TRBV29-1; j_call: TRBJ2-3; cdr3_aa: SVVRSATDTQY
v_call: TRBV18; j_call: TRBJ1-3; cdr3_aa: ASSPGAKRNTIY